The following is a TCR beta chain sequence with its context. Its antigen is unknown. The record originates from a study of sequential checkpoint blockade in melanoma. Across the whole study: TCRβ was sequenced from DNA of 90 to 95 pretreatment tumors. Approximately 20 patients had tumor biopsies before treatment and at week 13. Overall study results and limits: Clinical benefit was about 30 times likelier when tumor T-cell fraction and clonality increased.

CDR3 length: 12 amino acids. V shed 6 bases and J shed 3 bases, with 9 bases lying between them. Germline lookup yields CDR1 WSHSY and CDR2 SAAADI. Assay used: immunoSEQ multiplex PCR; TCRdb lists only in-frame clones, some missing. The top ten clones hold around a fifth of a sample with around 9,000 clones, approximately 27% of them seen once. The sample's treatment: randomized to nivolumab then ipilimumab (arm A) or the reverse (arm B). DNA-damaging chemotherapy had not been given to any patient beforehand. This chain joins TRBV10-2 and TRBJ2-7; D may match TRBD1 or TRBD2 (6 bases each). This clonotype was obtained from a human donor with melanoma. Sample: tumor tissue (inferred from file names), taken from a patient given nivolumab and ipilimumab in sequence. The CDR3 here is CASRGGIYEQYV. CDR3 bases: TGCGCCAGCAGGGGGGGCATCTACGAGCAGTACGTC.